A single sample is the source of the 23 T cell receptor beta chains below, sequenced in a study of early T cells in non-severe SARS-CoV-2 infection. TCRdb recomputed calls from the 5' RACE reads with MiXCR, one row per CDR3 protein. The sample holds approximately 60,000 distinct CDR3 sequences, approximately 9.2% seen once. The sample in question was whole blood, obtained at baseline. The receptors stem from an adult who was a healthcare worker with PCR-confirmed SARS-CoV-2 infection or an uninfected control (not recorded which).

This chain's CDR3 is CASSLEVGGRAGEQFF. CDR3 coding DNA: TGTGCCAGCAGCTTAGAAGTGGGCGGGAGGGCTGGAGAGCAGTTCTTC. The chain uses TRBV7-2 and TRBJ2-1, with 9 bases that match TRBD2. CDR3 length equals 16 residues. The ends lost 1 base at V and 10 bases at J; junction bases unmatched: 11. Germline-derived CDR1 and CDR2 are SGHTA and FQGNSA.

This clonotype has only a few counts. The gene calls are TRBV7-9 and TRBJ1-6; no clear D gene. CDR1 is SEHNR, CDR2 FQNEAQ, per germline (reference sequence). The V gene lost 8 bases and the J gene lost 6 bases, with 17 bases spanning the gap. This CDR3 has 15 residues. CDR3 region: CASSRGEGLNSPLHF. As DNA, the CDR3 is TGTGCCAGCTCCCGAGGAGAGGGCCTTAATTCACCCCTCCACTTT.

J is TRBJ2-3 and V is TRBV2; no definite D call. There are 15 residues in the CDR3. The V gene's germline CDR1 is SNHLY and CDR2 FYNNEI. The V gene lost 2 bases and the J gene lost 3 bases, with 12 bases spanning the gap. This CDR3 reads CASSENPTSTDTQYF. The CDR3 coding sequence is TGTGCCAGCAGTGAAAACCCCACGAGTACAGATACGCAGTATTTT.

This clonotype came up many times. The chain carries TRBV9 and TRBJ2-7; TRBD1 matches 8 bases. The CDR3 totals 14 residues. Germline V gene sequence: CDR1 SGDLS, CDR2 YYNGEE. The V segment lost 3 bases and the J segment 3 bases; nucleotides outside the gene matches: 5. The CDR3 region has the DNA TGTGCCAGCAGCGACAGGGGGATAGGCTACGAGCAGTACTTC. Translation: CASSDRGIGYEQYF.

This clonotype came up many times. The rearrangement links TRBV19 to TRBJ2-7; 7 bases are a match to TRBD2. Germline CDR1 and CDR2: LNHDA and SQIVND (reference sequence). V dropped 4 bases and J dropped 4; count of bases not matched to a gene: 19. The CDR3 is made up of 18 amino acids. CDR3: CASSKGSAGLRGPYEQYF. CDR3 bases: TGTGCCAGTAGTAAAGGTTCAGCGGGACTCCGAGGCCCGTACGAGCAGTACTTC.

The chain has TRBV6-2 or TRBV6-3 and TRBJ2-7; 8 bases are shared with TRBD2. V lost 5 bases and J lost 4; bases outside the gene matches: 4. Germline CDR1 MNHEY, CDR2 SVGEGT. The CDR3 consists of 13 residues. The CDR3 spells CASSPPGGYEQYF. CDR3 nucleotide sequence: TGTGCCAGCAGTCCTCCGGGGGGGTACGAGCAGTACTTC.

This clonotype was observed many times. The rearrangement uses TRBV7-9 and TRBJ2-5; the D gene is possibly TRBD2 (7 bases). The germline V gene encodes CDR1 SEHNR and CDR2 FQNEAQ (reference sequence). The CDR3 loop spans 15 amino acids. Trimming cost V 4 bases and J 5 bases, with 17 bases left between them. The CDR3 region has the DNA TGTGCCAGCAGCTCGGTTCGGGGGGCTGGGGAGACCCAGTACTTC. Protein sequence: CASSSVRGAGETQYF.

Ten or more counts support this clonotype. The CDR3 spells CASSQVGRQADYEQYF. The CDR3, as DNA: TGCGCCAGCAGCCAAGTTGGGAGACAGGCAGACTACGAGCAGTACTTC. The genes are TRBV4-1 and TRBJ2-7; possible D gene TRBD1, 6 bases. V dropped 1 base and J dropped 3 bases, with 16 bases sitting between them. Germline CDR1 and CDR2: MGHRA and YSYEKL. The CDR3 covers 16 residues.

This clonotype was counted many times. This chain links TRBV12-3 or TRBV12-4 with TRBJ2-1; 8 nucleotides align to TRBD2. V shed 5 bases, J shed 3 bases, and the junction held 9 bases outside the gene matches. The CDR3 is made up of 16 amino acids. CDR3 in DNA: TGTGCCAGCAGTACCCAACTAGCGGAGAACTACAATGAGCAGTTCTTC. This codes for CASSTQLAENYNEQFF.

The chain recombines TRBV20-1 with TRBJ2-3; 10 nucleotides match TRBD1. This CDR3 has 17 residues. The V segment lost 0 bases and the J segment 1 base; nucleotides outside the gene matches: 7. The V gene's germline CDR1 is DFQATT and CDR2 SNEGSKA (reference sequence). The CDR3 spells CSARERTGGRGTDTQYF. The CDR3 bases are TGCAGTGCTAGAGAACGGACAGGGGGTAGGGGCACAGATACGCAGTATTTT.

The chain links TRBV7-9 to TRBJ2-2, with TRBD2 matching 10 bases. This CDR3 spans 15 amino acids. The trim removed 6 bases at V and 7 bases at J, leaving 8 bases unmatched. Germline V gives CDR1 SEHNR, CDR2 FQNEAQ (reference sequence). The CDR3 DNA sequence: TGTGCCAGCAGTTCCGGGACTAGCGTAGACGGGGAGCTGTTTTTT. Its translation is CASSSGTSVDGELFF.

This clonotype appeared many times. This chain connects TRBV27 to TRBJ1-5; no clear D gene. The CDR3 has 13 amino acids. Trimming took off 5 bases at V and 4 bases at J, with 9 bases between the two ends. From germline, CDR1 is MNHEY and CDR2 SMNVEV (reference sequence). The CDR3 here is CASSVTLNQPQHF. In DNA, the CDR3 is TGTGCCAGCAGTGTAACCCTTAATCAGCCCCAGCATTTT.

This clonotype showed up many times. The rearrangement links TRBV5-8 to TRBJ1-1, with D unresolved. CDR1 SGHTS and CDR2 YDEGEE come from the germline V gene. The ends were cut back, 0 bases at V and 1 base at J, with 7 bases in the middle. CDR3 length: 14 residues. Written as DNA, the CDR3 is TGTGCCAGCAGCTTGGATGGGCCGAACACTGAAGCTTTCTTT. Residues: CASSLDGPNTEAFF. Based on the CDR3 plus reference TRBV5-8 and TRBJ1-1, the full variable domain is EAGVTQSPTHLIKTRGQQATLRCSPISGHTSVYWYQQALGLGLQFLLWYDEGEERNRGNFPPRFSGRQFPNYSSELNVNALELEDSALYLCASSLDGPNTEAFFGQGTRLTVV.

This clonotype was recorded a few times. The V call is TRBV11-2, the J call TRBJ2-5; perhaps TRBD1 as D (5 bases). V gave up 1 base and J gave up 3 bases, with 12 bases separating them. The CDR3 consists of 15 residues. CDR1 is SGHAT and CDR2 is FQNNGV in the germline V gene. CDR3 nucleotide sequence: TGTGCCAGCAGCTTAGCCGGGTGGGGCGAAGAGACCCAGTACTTC. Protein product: CASSLAGWGEETQYF. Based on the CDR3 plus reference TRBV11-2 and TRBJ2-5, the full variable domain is EAGVAQSPRYKIIEKRQSVAFWCNPISGHATLYWYQQILGQGPKLLIQFQNNGVVDDSQLPKDRFSAERLKGVDSTLKIQPAKLEDSAVYLCASSLAGWGEETQYFGPGTRLLVL.

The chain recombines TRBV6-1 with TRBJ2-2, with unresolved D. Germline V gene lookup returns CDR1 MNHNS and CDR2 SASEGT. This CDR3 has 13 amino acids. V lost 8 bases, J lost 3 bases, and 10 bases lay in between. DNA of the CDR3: TGTGCCAGCCTTTCGCCCGACACCGGGGAGCTGTTTTTT. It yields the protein CASLSPDTGELFF.

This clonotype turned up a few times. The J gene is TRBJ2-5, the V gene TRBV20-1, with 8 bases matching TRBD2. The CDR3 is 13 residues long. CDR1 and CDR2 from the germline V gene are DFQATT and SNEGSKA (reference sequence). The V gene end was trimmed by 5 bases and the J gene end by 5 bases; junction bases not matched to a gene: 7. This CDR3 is CSAQTSGGETQYF. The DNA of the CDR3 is TGCAGTGCTCAAACTAGCGGAGGGGAGACCCAGTACTTC.

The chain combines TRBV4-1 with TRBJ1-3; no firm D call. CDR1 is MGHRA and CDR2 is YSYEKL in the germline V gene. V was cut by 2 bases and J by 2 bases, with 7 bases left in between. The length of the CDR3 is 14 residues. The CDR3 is CASSQFWTGNTIYF. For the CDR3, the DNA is TGCGCCAGCAGCCAATTTTGGACTGGAAACACCATATATTTT.

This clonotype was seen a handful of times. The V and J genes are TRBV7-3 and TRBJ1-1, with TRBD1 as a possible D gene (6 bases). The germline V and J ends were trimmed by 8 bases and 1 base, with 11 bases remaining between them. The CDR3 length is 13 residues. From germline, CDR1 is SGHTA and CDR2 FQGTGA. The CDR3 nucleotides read TGTGCCAGCGGGGCGGACAGGAACACTGAAGCTTTCTTT. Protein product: CASGADRNTEAFF.

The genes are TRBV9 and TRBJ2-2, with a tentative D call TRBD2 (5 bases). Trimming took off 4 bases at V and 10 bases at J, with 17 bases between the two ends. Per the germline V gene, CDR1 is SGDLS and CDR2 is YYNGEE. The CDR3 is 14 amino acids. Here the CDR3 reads CASSLDGRDMELFF. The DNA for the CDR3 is TGTGCCAGCAGCCTTGATGGACGGGATATGGAGCTGTTTTTT. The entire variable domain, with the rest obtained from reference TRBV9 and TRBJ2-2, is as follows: DSGVTQTPKHLITATGQRVTLRCSPRSGDLSVYWYQQSLDQGLQFLIQYYNGEERAKGNILERFSAQQFPDLHSELNLSSLELGDSALYFCASSLDGRDMELFFGEGSRLTVL.

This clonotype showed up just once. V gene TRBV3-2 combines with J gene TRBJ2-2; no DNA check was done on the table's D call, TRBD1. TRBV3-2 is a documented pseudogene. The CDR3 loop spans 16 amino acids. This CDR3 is CASSQESSGGTGELFF. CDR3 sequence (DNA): TGTGCCAGCAGCCAAGAGTCCTCTGGGGGCACCGGGGAGCTGTTTTTT.

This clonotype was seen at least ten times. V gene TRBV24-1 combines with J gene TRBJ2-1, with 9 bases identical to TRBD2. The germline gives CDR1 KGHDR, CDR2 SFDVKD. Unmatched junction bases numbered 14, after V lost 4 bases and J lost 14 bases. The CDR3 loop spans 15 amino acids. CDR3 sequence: CATSDPAAGGRVEFF. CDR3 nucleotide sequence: TGTGCCACCAGTGACCCAGCTGCTGGCGGGAGGGTGGAGTTCTTC.

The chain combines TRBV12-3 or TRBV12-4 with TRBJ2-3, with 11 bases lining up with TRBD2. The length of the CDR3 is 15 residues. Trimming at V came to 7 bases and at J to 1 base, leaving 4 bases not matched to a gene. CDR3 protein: CASIDSGRGTDTQYF. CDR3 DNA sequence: TGTGCCAGCATCGATAGCGGGAGGGGCACAGATACGCAGTATTTT.

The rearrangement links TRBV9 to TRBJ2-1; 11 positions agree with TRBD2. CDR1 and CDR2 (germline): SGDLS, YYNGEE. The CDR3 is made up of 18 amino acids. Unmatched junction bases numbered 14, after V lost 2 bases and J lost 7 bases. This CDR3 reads CASSVYGDSGRVTNEQFF. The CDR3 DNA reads TGTGCCAGCAGCGTTTATGGAGATAGCGGGAGGGTCACGAATGAGCAGTTCTTC.